This T cell receptor beta chain was captured in a study of OX40 agonist ivuxolimab in advanced cancers. Regarding the study as a whole: Expanded peripheral T cells had an undetermined antigen specificity. With doses of 0.1-3.0 mg/kg, partial responders showed among the lowest clonal expansion.

People who had autoimmune disease history or systemic immunosuppression were excluded. Concerning this clone: What it binds is unknown.

Germline assignment: CDR1 SGHDN and CDR2 FVKESK. There are 17 residues in the CDR3. Trimming took off 4 bases at V and 0 bases at J, with 13 bases between the two ends. This table comes from immunoSEQ multiplex PCR, and its TCRdb copy is limited to in-frame clones, with some not included. The profile shows about 83,000 clones, under 95% of them singletons. This sample comprised CD4+ or CD8+ T cells sorted from blood, obtained in a trial of the OX40 agonist ivuxolimab. The TCR sequence derives from an adult with an advanced solid tumor such as melanoma, head and neck, liver or kidney cancer. J is TRBJ2-6 and V is TRBV14; no firm D call. The CDR3 loop reads CASSPVGRFSGANVLTF. The CDR3 DNA is TGTGCCAGCAGCCCCGTTGGACGATTCTCTGGGGCCAACGTCCTGACTTTC.